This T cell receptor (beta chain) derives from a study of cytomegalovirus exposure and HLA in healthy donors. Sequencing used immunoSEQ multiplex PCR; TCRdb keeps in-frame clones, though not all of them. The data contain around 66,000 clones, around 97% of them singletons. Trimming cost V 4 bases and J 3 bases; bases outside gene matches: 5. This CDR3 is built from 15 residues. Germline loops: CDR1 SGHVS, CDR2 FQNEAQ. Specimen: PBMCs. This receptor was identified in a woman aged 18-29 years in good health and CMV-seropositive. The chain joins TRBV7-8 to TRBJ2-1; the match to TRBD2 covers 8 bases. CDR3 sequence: CASSSLAVYYNEQFF. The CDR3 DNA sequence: TGTGCCAGCAGCTCACTAGCGGTGTACTACAATGAGCAGTTCTTC.